The 9 T cell receptor beta chains listed next were all sequenced from one sample in a study of CD8 T cells in Susac syndrome. Random hexamers primed reverse transcription of 0.5 to 1 ug RNA. Each CDR3 protein is one row after TCRdb ran MiXCR on the immunoSEQ multiplex PCR reads. The sample includes some 260,000 distinct CDR3 sequences, roughly 81% seen only once; the top ten take over 0.095%. The sequenced sample was CD8+ T cells from PBMCs. The receptors here all came from a human donor with multiple sclerosis.

The chain joins TRBV29-1 to TRBJ1-1, with no clear D. CDR1 and CDR2 (germline): SQVTM, ANQGSEA. V was trimmed by 4 bases and J by 4 bases, leaving 7 bases between them. The CDR3 is made up of 11 amino acids. This CDR3 reads CSVVGGTEAFF. The CDR3 bases are TGCAGCGTTGTAGGCGGCACTGAAGCTTTCTTT.

V usage is TRBV5-1 and J usage is TRBJ2-1; 8 positions match TRBD1. With V trimmed by 1 base and J by 0 bases, 12 bases remained unmatched. Per the germline V gene, CDR1 is SGHRS and CDR2 is YFSETQ. This CDR3 has 19 residues. CDR3 amino acids: CASSLLRDRLAASYNEQFF. CDR3 sequence (DNA): TGCGCCAGCAGCTTGCTGCGGGACAGGTTAGCCGCCTCCTACAATGAGCAGTTCTTC.

This chain connects TRBV27 to TRBJ2-3, with D perhaps TRBD2 (7 bases). Germline loops: CDR1 MNHEY, CDR2 SMNVEV (reference sequence). The CDR3 consists of 14 residues. V lost 6 bases and J 8 bases, leaving 18 bases between the germline ends. CDR3 amino acids: CASSPAGRGVTQYF. As DNA, the CDR3 is TGTGCCAGCAGCCCAGCGGGAAGGGGGGTTACGCAGTATTTT.

This chain joins TRBV2 and TRBJ2-3; 7 bases fit TRBD2. The trim removed 1 base at V and 2 bases at J, leaving 6 bases unmatched. CDR3 length equals 16 residues. Germline CDR1 is SNHLY and CDR2 is FYNNEI. The CDR3 coding sequence is TGTGCCAGCAGTGAAGTATCTGCGGGAGTCACAGATACGCAGTATTTT. Translated: CASSEVSAGVTDTQYF. Full variable domain (rest looked up from reference TRBV2 and TRBJ2-3): EPEVTQTPSHQVTQMGQEVILRCVPISNHLYFYWYRQILGQKVEFLVSFYNNEISEKSEIFDDQFSVERPDGSNFTLKIRSTKLEDSAMYFCASSEVSAGVTDTQYFGPGTRLTVL.

The V call is TRBV27, the J call TRBJ2-1; 9 bases line up with TRBD1. The CDR3 is 14 residues long. V trimming: 7 bases; J trimming: 9 bases; junction bases outside the gene matches: 10. Germline V gene data show CDR1 as MNHEY and CDR2 as SMNVEV (reference sequence). The CDR3 here is CASTTGTGYREQFF. The CDR3 nucleotides read TGTGCCAGCACCACCGGGACAGGGTACCGTGAGCAGTTCTTC.

The chain is built from TRBV19 and TRBJ1-1; the match to TRBD1 covers 10 bases. This CDR3 contains 15 residues. V was clipped by 5 bases and J by 8 bases; unmatched bases: 11. Germline V lookup: CDR1 LNHDA, CDR2 SQIVND (reference sequence). The CDR3 DNA follows: TGTGCCAGTAGTCCGCGGGACAGGGGATCGGAAGAAGCTTTCTTT. This codes for CASSPRDRGSEEAFF.

The chain couples TRBV15 to TRBJ2-5, with 13 bases fitting TRBD2. This CDR3 region has 15 residues. V shed 5 bases, J shed 3 bases, and the junction held 3 bases outside the gene matches. Germline CDR1 reads LNHNV; CDR2 reads YYDKDF (reference sequence). CDR3 in amino acids: CATSGTSGTKETQYF. In DNA, the CDR3 is TGTGCCACCAGCGGGACTAGCGGGACTAAAGAGACCCAGTACTTC.

The CDR3, as DNA: TGCAGCGTTGAAGGGGTCACGGCCGGGGAGCTGTTTTTT. This codes for CSVEGVTAGELFF. V and J are TRBV29-1 and TRBJ2-2; D is unresolved. Trimming took off 1 base at V and 6 bases at J, with 9 bases between the two ends. This CDR3 contains 13 residues. Germline-derived CDR1 and CDR2 are SQVTM and ANQGSEA.

The J gene is TRBJ2-6, the V gene TRBV20-1; D may match TRBD1 or TRBD2 (5 bases each). The CDR3 loop spans 15 amino acids. With 3 bases removed from V and 0 bases from J, the gap between germline ends came to 9 bases. Germline assignment: CDR1 DFQATT and CDR2 SNEGSKA (reference sequence). CDR3 amino acids: CSASAGTSGANVLTF. In DNA form, the CDR3 reads TGCAGTGCTAGCGCAGGGACCTCTGGGGCCAACGTCCTGACTTTC.